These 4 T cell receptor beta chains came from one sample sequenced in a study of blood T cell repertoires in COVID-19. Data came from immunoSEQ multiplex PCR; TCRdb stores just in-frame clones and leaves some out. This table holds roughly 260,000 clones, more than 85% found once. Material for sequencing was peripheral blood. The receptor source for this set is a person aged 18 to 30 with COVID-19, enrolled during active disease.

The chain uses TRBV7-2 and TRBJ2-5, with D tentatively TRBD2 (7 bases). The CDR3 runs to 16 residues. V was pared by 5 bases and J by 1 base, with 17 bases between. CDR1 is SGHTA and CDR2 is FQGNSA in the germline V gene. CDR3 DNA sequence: TGTGCCAGCAGCCAGGGGACGCTAGCGGCCCAAGAGACCCAGTACTTC. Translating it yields CASSQGTLAAQETQYF.

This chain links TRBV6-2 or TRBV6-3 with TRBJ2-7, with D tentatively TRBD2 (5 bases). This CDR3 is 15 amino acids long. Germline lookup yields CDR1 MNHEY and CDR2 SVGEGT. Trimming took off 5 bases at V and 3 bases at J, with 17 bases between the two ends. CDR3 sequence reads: CASSTREGVYYEQYF. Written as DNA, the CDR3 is TGTGCCAGCAGTACCCGTGAGGGAGTTTACTACGAGCAGTACTTC.

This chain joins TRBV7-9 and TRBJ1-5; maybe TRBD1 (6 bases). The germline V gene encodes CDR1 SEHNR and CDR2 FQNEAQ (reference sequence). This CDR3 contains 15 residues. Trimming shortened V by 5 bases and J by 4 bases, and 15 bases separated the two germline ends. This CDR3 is CASSPPDSRNQPQHF. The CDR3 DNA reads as TGTGCCAGCAGCCCACCGGACAGTAGGAATCAGCCCCAGCATTTT.

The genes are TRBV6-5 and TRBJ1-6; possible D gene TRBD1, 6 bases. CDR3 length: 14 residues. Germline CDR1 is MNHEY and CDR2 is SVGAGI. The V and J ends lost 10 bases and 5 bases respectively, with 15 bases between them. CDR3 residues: CAIRGGGNNSPLHF. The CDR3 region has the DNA TGTGCCATCAGGGGCGGGGGGAATAATTCACCCCTCCACTTT.